The next 10 T cell receptor beta chains were all read from a single sample in a study of OX40 agonist ivuxolimab in advanced cancers. Using immunoSEQ multiplex PCR, the repertoire was profiled, and TCRdb retains in-frame clones only, with some absent. Of 30,000 to 40,000 clones in the sample, roughly nine tenths were seen once. The material sequenced was CD4+ or CD8+ T cells sorted from blood, taken in a trial of the OX40 agonist ivuxolimab. The receptors stem from an adult with an advanced solid tumor such as melanoma, head and neck, liver or kidney cancer.

For this clone: The junction and the germline gene differ at one end; a read error may be behind it. Other nucleotide sequences from this sample produce the same CDR3. J is TRBJ1-5 and V is TRBV5-4; TRBD1 might be the D (5 bases). This CDR3 contains 15 residues. The germline gives CDR1 SGHNT, CDR2 YYREEE (reference sequence). Here the CDR3 reads CASSQEPGLNQPQHF. Written as DNA, the CDR3 is TGCGCCAGCAGCCAAGAGCCGGGGCTGAATCAGCCCCAGCATTTT.

The V call is TRBV5-1, the J call TRBJ2-2; TRBD1 matches at 9 bases. V was clipped by 3 bases and J by 1 base; unmatched bases: 1. This CDR3 region has 15 residues. Germline CDR1 and CDR2: SGHRS and YFSETQ. CDR3 coding DNA: TGCGCCAGCAGCTGGGGACAGGGGAACACCGGGGAGCTGTTTTTT. Translating gives CASSWGQGNTGELFF.

The rearrangement joins TRBV5-1 to TRBJ2-1; D might be TRBD1 or TRBD2, each matching 6 bases. The CDR3 has 15 amino acids. V lost 2 bases, J lost 8 bases, and 17 bases lay in between. Germline assignment: CDR1 SGHRS and CDR2 YFSETQ. CDR3: CASSLITRGEDEQFF. Here the CDR3 DNA reads TGCGCCAGCAGCTTAATCACTAGGGGGGAAGATGAGCAGTTCTTC. Drawing the rest from reference TRBV5-1 and TRBJ2-1, the complete variable domain is KAGVTQTPRYLIKTRGQQVTLSCSPISGHRSVSWYQQTPGQGLQFLFEYFSETQRNKGNFPGRFSGRQFSNSRSEMNVSTLELGDSALYLCASSLITRGEDEQFFGPGTRLTVL.

This clone was picked up a small number of times. The gene calls are TRBV11-1 and TRBJ2-5; D uncertain. Germline loops: CDR1 SGHAT, CDR2 FQDESV (reference sequence). V was clipped by 4 bases and J by 5 bases, with 17 bases between them. The CDR3 runs 15 residues. CDR3 nucleotides: TGTGCCAGCAGCTCACACCTCCTTCTGGAGGAGACCCAGTACTTC. Translating gives CASSSHLLLEETQYF. Complete variable domain (other parts from reference TRBV11-1 and TRBJ2-5): EAEVAQSPRYKITEKSQAVAFWCDPISGHATLYWYRQILGQGPELLVQFQDESVVDDSQLPKDRFSAERLKGVDSTLKIQPAELGDSAMYLCASSSHLLLEETQYFGPGTRLLVL.

The J gene is TRBJ2-3, the V gene TRBV28, with 12 bases aligning to TRBD2. Germline V gene data show CDR1 as MDHEN and CDR2 as SYDVKM. This CDR3 has 15 residues. Germline trimming cut 4 bases from V and 5 bases from J; bases unmatched to any gene: 4. The CDR3: CASSSSGGALDTQYF. The DNA of the CDR3 is TGTGCCAGCAGTTCTAGCGGGGGGGCCTTAGATACGCAGTATTTT.

V usage is TRBV7-6 and J usage is TRBJ1-4; TRBD1 might be the D (5 bases). Germline lookup yields CDR1 SGHVS and CDR2 FNYEAQ. The CDR3 has 18 residues. The germline V and J ends were trimmed by 4 bases and 3 bases, with 21 bases remaining between them. The CDR3 loop is CASSSPTGPAEANEKLFF. CDR3 nucleotides: TGTGCCAGCAGCTCTCCTACGGGGCCAGCGGAAGCTAATGAAAAACTGTTTTTT.

The genes are TRBV7-9 and TRBJ1-2; TRBD1 agrees at 9 bases. This CDR3 contains 15 residues. Per the germline V gene, CDR1 is SEHNR and CDR2 is FQNEAQ (reference sequence). V gave up 0 bases and J gave up 7 bases; unmatched junction bases: 6. The CDR3, as DNA: TGTGCCAGCAGCTTAGCAGGGACAGGGAGTTTTGGCTACACCTTC. Translated: CASSLAGTGSFGYTF.

The gene calls are TRBV23-1 and TRBJ1-5; D is unclear. TRBV23-1 is treated as an ORF (open reading frame) with a function not yet certain. V was shortened by 2 bases and J by 0 bases, with 5 bases between the two germline ends. The CDR3 is 14 residues long. The CDR3 DNA reads as TGCGCCAGCAGTCAACAGAATAGCAATCAGCCCCAGCATTTT. Translated, it gives CASSQQNSNQPQHF.

This clone was detected only once. The chain has TRBV10-2 and TRBJ2-6, with 10 bases lining up with TRBD1. CDR3 length equals 18 residues. Germline V gene sequence: CDR1 WSHSY, CDR2 SAAADI. V lost 4 bases, J lost 1 base, and 7 bases stayed unmatched. The CDR3 here is CASSVGDRGLSGANVLTF. The CDR3 region has the DNA TGCGCCAGCAGTGTTGGGGACAGGGGCTTGTCTGGGGCCAACGTCCTGACTTTC.

The CDR3 sequence is CASSNPGQGYNEQFF. The CDR3 nucleotides are TGTGCCAGCAGCAATCCCGGACAGGGTTACAATGAGCAGTTCTTC. The rearrangement joins TRBV21-1 to TRBJ2-1; the table's D call TRBD1 went unverified against the DNA. TRBV21-1 is annotated as a pseudogene. The CDR3 runs 15 residues.